This T cell receptor beta chain comes out of a study of STAT5B mutations in CD4+ large granular lymphocyte leukemia. Profiled with immunoSEQ multiplex PCR; TCRdb holds only in-frame clones, not every one. The repertoire consists of roughly 23,000 clones, with 82% occurring once and the leading ten covering around 8.2%. Germline V gene lookup returns CDR1 SGHAT and CDR2 FQNNGV. The CDR3 has 15 amino acids. The J segment lost 6 bases and the V segment lost 5 bases, leaving 10 bases of the junction unmatched. As for this clone: Its antigen is as yet unknown.

General study results and limits: Approximately 25% of private leukemic clonotypes occurred rarely in other patients' non-leukemic repertoires. Higher CD4+ than CD8+ T-LGLL clonality might reflect small sample size.

This chain connects TRBV11-2 to TRBJ1-2, with 9 bases matching TRBD1. This clonotype originated in a human donor in good health. Sequenced material: CD4+ T cells from blood buffy coats. CDR3 DNA: TGTGCCAGCAGCGGGATTCGGGACAGGGACAATGGCTACACCTTC. Amino acid sequence: CASSGIRDRDNGYTF.